Described below is a single TCR beta chain sequence and its context. Its antigen is unknown. No much larger clonotype is one base removed from it; base qualities were not supplied. The CDR3 runs 13 amino acids, cysteine and phenylalanine included. CDR3 DNA only is kept here, 39 bases in frame from base 1. V sheds 0 bases and J sheds 7 bases, leaving 11 bases between their ends. Reading the germline V gene gives CDR1 SGDLS and CDR2 YYNGEE. This entry comes from a study of cytomegalovirus exposure and HLA in healthy donors (dated by TCRdb to about 2017). For the study in its entirety: A later analysis indicated that the 90 to 150 validation repertoires were generated on the platform also employed for the 666 repertoires of the first cohort. The study was designed to test whether signatures of past pathogen exposure could be identified by cataloging public T cell receptors. Besides the first cohort of approximately 710 subjects, a separate validation cohort made up of around 120 different subjects was used. To predict cytomegalovirus infection status, the study combined high-throughput TCR immunosequencing, statistical association of individual TCRs with disease status, and machine learning.

Libraries came from the immunoSEQ multiplex PCR assay. The source study handled its data this way. A statistical classification framework was built for diagnosing cytomegalovirus status from the catalog of TCR beta chain sequences. Imported from immuneACCESS, the table was reduced by TCRdb to in-frame sequences with V and J called. These copies leave out some clones; in studies compared against another copy, an unresolved V gene accounts for under half, and the cause of the remainder is not known. V and J calls and clone size are those listed in that table; D and trimming were worked out from the DNA. The sample table shows 140,000 or so clones, and roughly 87% are seen once. Approximately 10% of the sample comes from the top ten. The donors belonged to the validation cohort of about 120 subjects, which was separate from the 666-subject first cohort. Points the paper makes about the study in general: Of the cluster scores, roughly 95% were above 0 in a later analysis, which found that TCRs clustered in the first cohort also tended to co-occur in the 120 or so validation repertoires. The authors suggested that the approach could potentially be extended to other disease states and immunological phenotypes. Across donors, most TCR sequences were observed very rarely, whereas some public TCRs were present in many individuals. In the study, approximately 160 TCR beta chains were listed as associated with cytomegalovirus. In both the original and validation cohorts, the classifier was reported to diagnose cytomegalovirus status with high specificity and sensitivity. All 110 or so repertoires were used to score co-occurrence in the validation cohort in a later analysis, because that analysis had no HLA typing for the cohort. A few of the identified cytomegalovirus-associated TCR beta chains were confirmed in vitro to be specific for cytomegalovirus antigens.

This TCR derives from a woman in her late teens or twenties in good health and CMV-seropositive. Recombination linked TRBV9 to TRBJ2-7; TRBD2 is a possible D gene, resting on 6 matching bases. Sequenced input: PBMCs. The nucleotide sequence reads TGTGCCAGCAGCGTAGAGGAGGGATCAGAGCAGTACTTC. Its protein product is CASSVEEGSEQYF.